Listed here is a single TCR beta chain. Using immunoSEQ multiplex PCR, the repertoire was profiled, and TCRdb retains in-frame clones only, with some absent. This sample has tens of thousands of clones; around 88% occur once, and the top ten carry 1.9%. Germline values: CDR1 SGHTA, CDR2 FQGNSA. With 3 bases removed from V and 8 bases from J, the gap between germline ends came to 13 bases. CDR3 length equals 14 residues. The data stem from a study of blood T cell repertoires in COVID-19. In the study overall: The study drew acute and convalescent COVID-19 samples from the United States, Italy and Spain.

The rearrangement joins TRBV7-2 to TRBJ1-4; no reliable D call. This clonotype originated in a woman of 80 years or more with active or convalescent COVID-19. Sequencing was carried out using peripheral blood. CDR3 sequence: CASSLAGMDEKLFF. Here the CDR3 DNA reads TGTGCCAGCAGCTTGGCCGGGATGGACGAAAAACTGTTTTTT.